The rows below give T cell receptor beta chains drawn from one sample of a study of blood T cell repertoires in COVID-19. Sequencing was performed with immunoSEQ multiplex PCR; in TCRdb, only in-frame clones are kept and a portion is missing. Of approximately 100,000 clones listed, 85% to 90% were seen once; the top ten hold 5.1%. Sequencing was performed on peripheral blood. The receptors were gathered from a human donor in a cohort sampled during active COVID-19. The CDR3 runs from the conserved cysteine through the conserved F or W. D genes are given only for firm matches. For some rows the clone size is stated as once, few or many, or as a class when expanded; others skip it.

d_call: .
clone_size: .
j_call: TRBJ1-2
v_call: TRBV7-6
cdr3_nt: TGTGCCAGCGCACCCAGGGTTGGGGACACCTATGGCTACACCTTC
cdr3_aa: CASAPRVGDTYGYTF

d_call: TRBD2
clone_size: .
j_call: TRBJ2-1
v_call: TRBV7-3
cdr3_nt: TGTGCCAGCAGCGTTAGCGGGAGGTCCTACAATGAGCAGTTCTTC
cdr3_aa: CASSVSGRSYNEQFF

d_call: .
clone_size: .
j_call: TRBJ1-6
v_call: TRBV7-9
cdr3_nt: TGTGCCAGCAGGGAGAAGAGCTCCTATAATTCACCCCTCCACTTT
cdr3_aa: CASREKSSYNSPLHF

d_call: .
clone_size: few
j_call: TRBJ1-2
v_call: TRBV5-4
cdr3_nt: TGTGCCAGCAGCTTGGACCTCATCGGGGGCTACACCTTC
cdr3_aa: CASSLDLIGGYTF

d_call: .
clone_size: .
j_call: TRBJ2-7
v_call: TRBV11-3
cdr3_nt: TGTGCCAGCCCCTCATCGCCAGGTACCTACGAGCAGTACTTC
cdr3_aa: CASPSSPGTYEQYF

d_call: TRBD2
clone_size: .
j_call: TRBJ2-1
v_call: TRBV7-3
cdr3_nt: TGTGCCAGCAGCTTAACCGGACTAGCGGGAGGAGGGAATGAGCAGTTCTTC
cdr3_aa: CASSLTGLAGGGNEQFF

d_call: .
clone_size: .
j_call: TRBJ1-2
v_call: TRBV19
cdr3_nt: TGTGCCAGTAGTGTAGGGGCGAGCTATGGCTACACCTTC
cdr3_aa: CASSVGASYGYTF

d_call: .
clone_size: once
j_call: TRBJ1-3
v_call: TRBV18
cdr3_nt: TGTGCCAGCTCACCCGAGACTGGCATAAGAAACACCATATATTTT
cdr3_aa: CASSPETGIRNTIYF

d_call: .
clone_size: .
j_call: TRBJ1-1
v_call: TRBV5-1
cdr3_nt: TGCGCCAGCAGCTTTTCGTCGGGGGACGGCACTGAAGCTTTCTTT
cdr3_aa: CASSFSSGDGTEAFF

d_call: TRBD1
clone_size: .
j_call: TRBJ1-1
v_call: TRBV3-1/TRBV3-2
cdr3_nt: TGTGCCAGCAGCCAAGTTCAGGGGGACACTGAAGCTTTCTTT
cdr3_aa: CASSQVQGDTEAFF

d_call: .
clone_size: .
j_call: TRBJ1-1
v_call: TRBV9
cdr3_nt: TGTGCCAGCAGTCAGGGTCTGAACACTGAAGCTTTCTTT
cdr3_aa: CASSQGLNTEAFF

d_call: .
clone_size: .
j_call: TRBJ2-2
v_call: TRBV27
cdr3_nt: TGTGCCAGCAGCCTCAAACAGGTGATAAGGACCGGGGAGCTGTTTTTT
cdr3_aa: CASSLKQVIRTGELFF

d_call: .
clone_size: .
j_call: TRBJ1-6
v_call: TRBV11-2
cdr3_nt: TGTGCCAGCAGCTGGAGCTCCTATAATTCACCCCTCCACTTT
cdr3_aa: CASSWSSYNSPLHF

d_call: TRBD1
clone_size: .
j_call: TRBJ2-1
v_call: TRBV18
cdr3_nt: TGTGCCAGCTCACCCGGGACAGGGATTTACAATGAGCAGTTCTTC
cdr3_aa: CASSPGTGIYNEQFF

d_call: .
clone_size: .
j_call: TRBJ1-5
v_call: TRBV7-9
cdr3_nt: TGTGCCACCGGGAGCGTTGAAGGCAATCAGCCCCAGCATTTT
cdr3_aa: CATGSVEGNQPQHF

d_call: TRBD1
clone_size: .
j_call: TRBJ2-6
v_call: TRBV4-1
cdr3_nt: TGCGCCAGCAGCCGGACAGGGATCGCTGGGGCCAACGTCCTGACTTTC
cdr3_aa: CASSRTGIAGANVLTF

d_call: .
clone_size: .
j_call: TRBJ1-5
v_call: TRBV2
cdr3_nt: TGTGCCAGCAGTACGGACTTTAGCAATCAGCCCCAGCATTTT
cdr3_aa: CASSTDFSNQPQHF

d_call: .
clone_size: .
j_call: TRBJ2-5
v_call: TRBV2
cdr3_nt: TGTGCCAGCAGTGGCTCGACACAAGAGACCCAGTACTTC
cdr3_aa: CASSGSTQETQYF

d_call: TRBD2
clone_size: .
j_call: TRBJ2-7
v_call: TRBV27
cdr3_nt: TGTGCCAGTAAAAAAGCGGGGGGGCCTTTCGAGCAGTACTTC
cdr3_aa: CASKKAGGPFEQYF

d_call: .
clone_size: .
j_call: TRBJ2-3
v_call: TRBV7-2
cdr3_nt: TGTGCCAGCAGCCCCGGTTCGAAATCACTAGGTACGCAGTATTTT
cdr3_aa: CASSPGSKSLGTQYF

d_call: .
clone_size: once
j_call: TRBJ1-4
v_call: TRBV28
cdr3_nt: TGTGCCAGCAGTTTATCCAGGGGAGAGGAAAAACTGTTTTTT
cdr3_aa: CASSLSRGEEKLFF

d_call: TRBD1
clone_size: .
j_call: TRBJ2-2
v_call: TRBV7-6
cdr3_nt: TGTGCCAGCAGCTTAGAACAGGGGGCGTTCAAGAACGGGGAGCTGTTTTTT
cdr3_aa: CASSLEQGAFKNGELFF

d_call: TRBD2
clone_size: once
j_call: TRBJ2-1
v_call: TRBV14
cdr3_nt: TGTGCCAGCAGCTCTCTAGCGGGGATTCGCGATGAGCAGTTCTTC
cdr3_aa: CASSSLAGIRDEQFF

d_call: TRBD1
clone_size: .
j_call: TRBJ1-3
v_call: TRBV2
cdr3_nt: TGTGCCAGCAGCAACCCGACAGGGGGAAACACCATATATTTT
cdr3_aa: CASSNPTGGNTIYF

d_call: .
clone_size: .
j_call: TRBJ1-3
v_call: TRBV4-3
cdr3_nt: TGCGCCAGCAGCCAGAGGGTGGGTGGAAACACCATATATTTT
cdr3_aa: CASSQRVGGNTIYF

d_call: .
clone_size: .
j_call: TRBJ2-3
v_call: TRBV29-1
cdr3_nt: TGCAGCGTTGAATGGGGCGGCTACACAGATACGCAGTATTTT
cdr3_aa: CSVEWGGYTDTQYF

d_call: TRBD2
clone_size: .
j_call: TRBJ2-5
v_call: TRBV5-4
cdr3_nt: TGTGCCAGCAGCTTGAAGATAGGGACTAACCAAGAGACCCAGTACTTC
cdr3_aa: CASSLKIGTNQETQYF

d_call: TRBD1
clone_size: .
j_call: TRBJ2-7
v_call: TRBV5-4
cdr3_nt: TGTGCCAGCAGACAACAGGGGGCGCTTCTCGAGCAGTACTTC
cdr3_aa: CASRQQGALLEQYF

d_call: TRBD2
clone_size: .
j_call: TRBJ2-7
v_call: TRBV28
cdr3_nt: TGTGCCAGCATCCTAGCGGGAGGGTCCTACGAGCAGTACTTC
cdr3_aa: CASILAGGSYEQYF

d_call: TRBD1
clone_size: .
j_call: TRBJ2-4
v_call: TRBV7-3
cdr3_nt: TGTGCCAGCAGCATGGGACAGGCCCAAAACATTCAGTACTTC
cdr3_aa: CASSMGQAQNIQYF

d_call: .
clone_size: .
j_call: TRBJ1-2
v_call: TRBV12-3/TRBV12-4
cdr3_nt: TGTGTCAGCAGTTTAGCCGGCTATGGCTACACCTTC
cdr3_aa: CVSSLAGYGYTF

d_call: .
clone_size: .
j_call: TRBJ1-3
v_call: TRBV19
cdr3_nt: TGTGCCAGTAGTATCGAGGGAGGCGGAAACACCATATATTTT
cdr3_aa: CASSIEGGGNTIYF

d_call: TRBD1
clone_size: .
j_call: TRBJ1-2
v_call: TRBV19
cdr3_nt: TGTGCCAGTGGGGACCGGACAGGGGCGACTAACTATGGCTACACCTTC
cdr3_aa: CASGDRTGATNYGYTF

d_call: .
clone_size: few
j_call: TRBJ1-5
v_call: TRBV2
cdr3_nt: TGTGCCAGCGCCGGGGATAGCAATCAGCCCCAGCATTTT
cdr3_aa: CASAGDSNQPQHF

d_call: TRBD1
clone_size: .
j_call: TRBJ1-5
v_call: TRBV18
cdr3_nt: TGTGCCAGCTCGACAGGGATCCAGCCCCAGCATTTT
cdr3_aa: CASSTGIQPQHF

d_call: TRBD2
clone_size: .
j_call: TRBJ2-5
v_call: TRBV27
cdr3_nt: TGTGCCAGCAGTCCATCCATGACGAGGACTAGTCAGGACGAGACCCAGTACTTC
cdr3_aa: CASSPSMTRTSQDETQYF

d_call: .
clone_size: .
j_call: TRBJ1-2
v_call: TRBV28
cdr3_nt: TGTGCCAGCAGAACCGCGGCAGGGCAGAACTATGGCTACACCTTC
cdr3_aa: CASRTAAGQNYGYTF

d_call: TRBD2
clone_size: .
j_call: TRBJ2-1
v_call: TRBV29-1
cdr3_nt: TGCAGCGTTGAGACTAGCGGGTACCACAATGAGCAGTTCTTC
cdr3_aa: CSVETSGYHNEQFF

d_call: .
clone_size: once
j_call: TRBJ2-3
v_call: TRBV6-4
cdr3_nt: TGTGCCAAACCAGGGGTAGGGGATACGCAGTATTTT
cdr3_aa: CAKPGVGDTQYF

d_call: .
clone_size: .
j_call: TRBJ2-3
v_call: TRBV9
cdr3_nt: TGTGCCAGCAGCGTAGCTCAGTTAGCTGGTGCTACGCAGTATTTT
cdr3_aa: CASSVAQLAGATQYF

d_call: TRBD2
clone_size: .
j_call: TRBJ2-1
v_call: TRBV5-1
cdr3_nt: TGCGCCAGCAGCTTGGAAGTGACTAGCGGGAGGACAAGCAATGAGCAGTTCTTC
cdr3_aa: CASSLEVTSGRTSNEQFF

d_call: .
clone_size: .
j_call: TRBJ2-1
v_call: TRBV6-4
cdr3_nt: TGTGCCAGCAGTATCAACCCCCGGTCGGGGGGCGGCGAGCAGTTCTTC
cdr3_aa: CASSINPRSGGGEQFF

d_call: TRBD1
clone_size: .
j_call: TRBJ1-1
v_call: TRBV5-5
cdr3_nt: TGTGCCAGCAGGATGGACAGGGCGTCTCGAGCTTTCTTT
cdr3_aa: CASRMDRASRAFF

d_call: .
clone_size: .
j_call: TRBJ2-7
v_call: TRBV12-3/TRBV12-4
cdr3_nt: TGTGCCAGCACCCGCTCCGAGGGCGAGCAGTACTTC
cdr3_aa: CASTRSEGEQYF

d_call: TRBD2
clone_size: .
j_call: TRBJ2-1
v_call: TRBV5-1
cdr3_nt: TGCGCCAGCAGCCGAATTGTCGGGGGGATTGAGCAGTTCTTC
cdr3_aa: CASSRIVGGIEQFF

d_call: .
clone_size: few
j_call: TRBJ2-7
v_call: TRBV7-9
cdr3_nt: TGTGCCAGCAGCTTATCTAGGTACGAGCAGTACTTC
cdr3_aa: CASSLSRYEQYF

d_call: .
clone_size: few
j_call: TRBJ1-4
v_call: TRBV14
cdr3_nt: TGTGCCAGCAGCCAAGTAGGGGCCGGGGAAAAACTGTTTTTT
cdr3_aa: CASSQVGAGEKLFF

d_call: TRBD1
clone_size: few
j_call: TRBJ1-5
v_call: TRBV3-1/TRBV3-2
cdr3_nt: TGTGCCAGCAGCCAAACAGGGGTGATGCAGCCCCAGCATTTT
cdr3_aa: CASSQTGVMQPQHF

d_call: TRBD2
clone_size: .
j_call: TRBJ2-4
v_call: TRBV5-4
cdr3_nt: TGTGCCAGCAGCCCACAAGGGCGGGAGGGTTACATTCAGTACTTC
cdr3_aa: CASSPQGREGYIQYF

d_call: .
clone_size: .
j_call: TRBJ2-2
v_call: TRBV27
cdr3_nt: TGTGCCAGCAGTTTAGGGCTATCGAACACCGGGGAGCTGTTTTTT
cdr3_aa: CASSLGLSNTGELFF

d_call: .
clone_size: .
j_call: TRBJ2-7
v_call: TRBV30
cdr3_nt: TGTGCCTGGAGTCCCGGGGTATCCGGCTCCTACGAGCAGTACTTC
cdr3_aa: CAWSPGVSGSYEQYF

d_call: TRBD2
clone_size: .
j_call: TRBJ2-5
v_call: TRBV9
cdr3_nt: TGTGCCAGCACCGGCGGGGGGTGGGGAGAGACCCAGTACTTC
cdr3_aa: CASTGGGWGETQYF

d_call: .
clone_size: .
j_call: TRBJ1-1
v_call: TRBV25-1
cdr3_nt: TGTGCCAGCAATGGGCCACCCAACACTGAAGCTTTCTTT
cdr3_aa: CASNGPPNTEAFF

d_call: .
clone_size: .
j_call: TRBJ1-5
v_call: TRBV5-6
cdr3_nt: TGTGCCAGCTCCCAGGGGCCCAATCAGCCCCAGCATTTT
cdr3_aa: CASSQGPNQPQHF

d_call: .
clone_size: once
j_call: TRBJ2-1
v_call: TRBV24-1
cdr3_nt: TGTGCCACCAGTGCCCACAGGGGGACTACCTACAATGAGCAGTTCTTC
cdr3_aa: CATSAHRGTTYNEQFF

d_call: TRBD2
clone_size: .
j_call: TRBJ2-1
v_call: TRBV5-5
cdr3_nt: TGTGCCAGCAGCTTGGGGACTAGCGGGATCAATGAGCAGTTCTTC
cdr3_aa: CASSLGTSGINEQFF

d_call: TRBD2
clone_size: .
j_call: TRBJ2-3
v_call: TRBV6-1
cdr3_nt: TGTGCCAGCAGTGAACTTGGACTAGCTGGGTCGCCAGATACGCAGTATTTT
cdr3_aa: CASSELGLAGSPDTQYF

d_call: .
clone_size: .
j_call: TRBJ1-3
v_call: TRBV5-4
cdr3_nt: TGTGCCAGCAGCGGGGGGACCCATACCCCCCATGGGACCATATATTTT
cdr3_aa: CASSGGTHTPHGTIYF